A selection of T cell receptor beta chains follows, all from one sample in a study of T cells in tuberculosis. Some clones are missing from TCRdb's copy, which holds only in-frame ones; the method was immunoSEQ multiplex PCR. The sample carries under 40,000 clones, roughly 95% recorded once. The sequencing here drew on PBMCs, taken at tuberculosis diagnosis. These receptors all come from an adult with tuberculosis. CDR3s include the opening cysteine and the closing phenylalanine or tryptophan.

>TRBV19|TRBJ1-2
CASSWSIHYGYTF
>TRBV19|TRBJ2-1
CASSYSAHRYNEQFF
>TRBV7-2|TRBJ2-5
CASRPGLETQYF
>TRBV15|TRBJ2-1
CATSREAGGPHEQFF
>TRBV6-5|TRBJ2-7
CASSSYRDRTYEQYF
>TRBV6-5|TRBJ2-1
CASSSRGSYNEQFF
>TRBV9|TRBJ2-3
CASSVVLGTSGESTDTQYF
>TRBV6-1|TRBJ2-7
CASSRGLPYEQYF
>TRBV15|TRBJ1-5
CATSGQGASQPQHF
>TRBV5-1|TRBJ2-6
CASGGGAGANVLTF
>TRBV12-5|TRBJ2-3
CASGSGTTTDTQYF
>TRBV29-1|TRBJ1-2
CSVEQGSNYGYTF
>TRBV25-1|TRBJ2-1
CASSQAGGRSEQFF
>TRBV6-1|TRBJ1-5
CASSERRTGGRGDNQPQHF
>TRBV10-3|TRBJ2-7
CAISELFPSGRTYEQYF
>TRBV7-2|TRBJ2-1
CASSSPVTNEQFF
>TRBV2|TRBJ2-7
CASIFSAGESYEQYF
>TRBV2|TRBJ1-1
CASSRQGYTEAFF
>TRBV4-2|TRBJ2-7
CASSQEGAAGLYEQYF
>TRBV29-1|TRBJ2-2
CSVGVRATTGELFF